This T cell receptor (beta chain) was retrieved from a study of cytomegalovirus exposure and HLA in healthy donors. About the research overall: A prior analysis found 100 million to 140 million unique TCR beta sequences from 150 million to 200 million T cells. Early released data comprised 80 million to 90 million unique TCRs from HLA-typed donors. Study-wide points: Some V segments, TRBV6-2 and TRBV6-3 among them, were indistinguishable and were therefore excluded. Most TCR sequences were rare, but some public TCRs occurred in many donors.

Details on this clone: Its antigen is undetermined.

Use of 60 Vbeta and 13 Jbeta primers characterized the PCR. Profiling relied on immunoSEQ multiplex PCR, and the TCRdb table lists in-frame clones only, not all of them. Of 100,000 to 150,000 clones in the sample, just under 85% were seen once. The V gene lost 8 bases and the J gene lost 4 bases, with 11 bases spanning the gap. CDR1 is SEHNR, CDR2 FQNEAQ, per germline (reference sequence). CDR3 length equals 12 residues. This rearrangement joins TRBV7-9 to TRBJ1-2; D gene uncertain. The TCR was taken from a boy aged 2-15 years in good health and CMV-seronegative. Specimen: PBMCs. This CDR3 reads CASSPVVYGYTF. DNA of the CDR3: TGTGCCAGCTCCCCGGTGGTCTATGGCTACACCTTC.